Below, 10 T cell receptor beta chains from the same sample are listed, as sequenced in a study of CD8 T cell repertoires and HIV-1 epitope variants. These TCRs' antigens remain unknown. The protocol was immunoSEQ multiplex PCR, while the TCRdb copy is restricted to in-frame clones and leaves out a portion. The table lists some 5,900 clones, 50% to 70% of them singletons, with more than 40% in the top ten. Sequencing input: cultured CD8+ T cells derived from PBMCs. The receptors here all came from a male donor with HIV.

The V and J genes are TRBV15 and TRBJ2-7; 8 bases are a match to TRBD1. Germline V gene lookup returns CDR1 LNHNV and CDR2 YYDKDF (reference sequence). The CDR3 covers 15 residues. J lost 6 bases, V lost 5 bases, and 12 bases had no gene match. The chain's CDR3 is CATSDGTGGIGEQYF. The DNA for the CDR3 is TGTGCCACCAGCGATGGGACAGGTGGCATTGGCGAGCAGTACTTC.

The rearrangement uses TRBV28 and TRBJ2-2; no reliable D call. The V end was cut by 3 bases, the J end by 5 bases, with 13 bases between. Germline CDR1 MDHEN, CDR2 SYDVKM. The CDR3 is 15 amino acids. DNA for the CDR3: TGTGCCAGCAGTTTTAGACTTGAAGTGACCGGGGAGCTGTTTTTT. Protein product: CASSFRLEVTGELFF.

The chain is built from TRBV12-1 and TRBJ2-2. TRBV12-1 is marked as a pseudogene. The CDR3 runs to 14 residues. The CDR3 here is CASSFERPTGELFF. CDR3 nucleotide sequence: TGTGCCAGCAGCTTTGAACGACCTACCGGGGAGCTGTTTTTT.

The chain carries TRBV5-1 and TRBJ2-3, with 14 bases identical to TRBD2. Germline CDR1 SGHRS, CDR2 YFSETQ. CDR3 length: 19 amino acids. Trimming removed 3 bases from V and 5 bases from J; junction bases left unmatched: 14. Here the CDR3 DNA reads TGCGCCAGCAGCTCGTCCGGACTAGCGGGAGGAGGTGGGGGAGATACGCAGTATTTT. It yields the protein CASSSSGLAGGGGGDTQYF.

The V and J genes are TRBV6-5 and TRBJ2-2, with D uncertain. CDR3 length: 16 amino acids. Trimming took off 2 bases at V and 1 base at J, with 11 bases between the two ends. Germline CDR1 and CDR2: MNHEY and SVGAGI. This CDR3 reads CASSYGVVQNTGELFF. CDR3 in DNA: TGTGCCAGCAGTTACGGGGTAGTCCAGAACACCGGGGAGCTGTTTTTT.

Sample share makes this clone large. This rearrangement joins TRBV6-1 to TRBJ2-7; TRBD1 matches 9 bases. The CDR3 contains 14 residues. CDR1 and CDR2 (germline): MNHNS, SASEGT. Losses at the gene ends were 6 bases for V and 0 bases for J; bases not matched to a gene: 3. The CDR3 region has the DNA TGTGCCAGCAGACAGGGGGCTTCCTCCTACGAGCAGTACTTC. Amino acids: CASRQGASSYEQYF.

This chain links TRBV7-2 with TRBJ1-1; 8 bases match TRBD1. Per the germline V gene, CDR1 is SGHTA and CDR2 is FQGNSA. This CDR3 is 13 amino acids long. V shed 4 bases, J shed 5 bases, and the junction held 3 bases outside the gene matches. CDR3 sequence reads: CASSSRQGTEAFF. Here the CDR3 DNA reads TGTGCCAGCAGCTCCCGACAGGGGACTGAAGCTTTCTTT.

The chain joins TRBV4-1 to TRBJ2-1, with 8 positions matching TRBD2. This CDR3 has 13 amino acids. Germline loops: CDR1 MGHRA, CDR2 YSYEKL. The J segment lost 8 bases and the V segment lost 2 bases, leaving 2 bases of the junction unmatched. The CDR3 loop is CASSQTSGHEQFF. DNA of the CDR3: TGCGCCAGCAGCCAAACTAGCGGTCATGAGCAGTTCTTC.

A single count supports this clone. The chain links TRBV19 to TRBJ1-5, with D unresolved. Germline V gene data show CDR1 as LNHDA and CDR2 as SQIVND (reference sequence). This CDR3 has 15 residues. Trimming left V 5 bases short and J 2 bases short, with 13 bases between. CDR3 amino acids: CASSPIPGGNQPQHF. The CDR3 DNA reads as TGTGCCAGTAGTCCTATCCCGGGTGGCAATCAGCCCCAGCATTTT.

Regarding this clone: At one end, the junction sequence differs from germline, possibly due to a read error. Other DNA sequences in the same sample also yield this CDR3. The chain couples TRBV19 to TRBJ2-1; TRBD2 matches at 10 bases. Germline V gives CDR1 LNHDA, CDR2 SQIVND (reference sequence). This CDR3 is built from 15 residues. The CDR3 is CASTMGAGGRNEQFF. CDR3 DNA sequence: TGTGCCAGTACAATGGGAGCGGGAGGGCGGAATGAGCAATTCTTC.